This T cell receptor beta chain stems from a study of T cell responses to AZD1222 COVID-19 vaccine. Notes on the study in general: In a largely white British group with more females than males, clonal diversity was possibly underestimated. Nearly half of unique spike-specific TCRs reportedly avoided B.1.351 and B.1.1.7 mutated regions.

TCRdb keeps only in-frame clones here, not all; method: immunoSEQ multiplex PCR. The table has approximately 26,000 clones, around 90% seen once. The V gene's germline CDR1 is MGHRA and CDR2 YSYEKL. V was shortened by 8 bases and J by 4 bases, with 14 bases between the two germline ends. The CDR3 is made up of 13 amino acids. Concerning this clone: Its antigen is not identified.

Sequencing used peripheral blood, obtained on day 0 of AZD1222 vaccination. The TCR was taken from an adult in good health. The gene calls are TRBV4-1 and TRBJ1-1; possibly TRBD1 for D (6 bases). CDR3 protein: CASRGQGSTEAFF. In nucleotides, the CDR3 is TGCGCCAGCCGGGGGCAGGGGTCCACTGAAGCTTTCTTT.